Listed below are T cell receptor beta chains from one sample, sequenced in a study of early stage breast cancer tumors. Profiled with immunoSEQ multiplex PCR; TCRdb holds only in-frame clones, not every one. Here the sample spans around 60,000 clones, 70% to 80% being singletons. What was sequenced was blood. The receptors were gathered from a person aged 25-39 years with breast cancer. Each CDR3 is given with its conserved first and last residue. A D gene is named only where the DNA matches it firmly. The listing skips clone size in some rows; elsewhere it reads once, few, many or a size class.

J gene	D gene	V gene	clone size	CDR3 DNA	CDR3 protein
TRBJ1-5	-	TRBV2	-	TGTGCCAGCGTTTTAGAACGGGGGAAGAGCAATCAGCCCCAGCATTTT	CASVLERGKSNQPQHF
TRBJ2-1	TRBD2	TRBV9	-	TGTGCCAGCAGCGTTAGACTAGCGGGAGTATACAATGAGCAGTTCTTC	CASSVRLAGVYNEQFF
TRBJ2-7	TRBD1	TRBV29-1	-	TGCAGCGTCCGAACAGGGGCCCACGAGCAGTACTTC	CSVRTGAHEQYF
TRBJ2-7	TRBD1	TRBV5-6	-	TGTGCCAGCAGCCGGGGACAGCCGACCTACGAGCAGTACTTC	CASSRGQPTYEQYF
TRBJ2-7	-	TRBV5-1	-	TGCGCCAGCAGCATGGACTACGAGCAGTACTTC	CASSMDYEQYF
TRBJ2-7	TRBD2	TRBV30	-	TGTGCCTGGAGTGTTGCTAGCGGATACGAGCAGTACTTC	CAWSVASGYEQYF
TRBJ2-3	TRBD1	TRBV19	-	TGTGCCAGTAGTACCCGGACAGGGAGAGCAGATACGCAGTATTTT	CASSTRTGRADTQYF
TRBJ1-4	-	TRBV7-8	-	TGTGCCAGCAGCTTAGCGGGATCCCTTGCAACTAATGAAAAACTGTTTTTT	CASSLAGSLATNEKLFF
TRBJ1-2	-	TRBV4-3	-	TGCGCCAGCAGCCAAGATTCTTTCGGATTCGGAGGCTACACCTTC	CASSQDSFGFGGYTF
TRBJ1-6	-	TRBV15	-	TGTGCCACCAGCAGAGAGGGTACCAGGTGGTATAATTCACCCCTCCACTTT	CATSREGTRWYNSPLHF
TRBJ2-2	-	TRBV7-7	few	TGTGCCAGCAGCGAGGGGCCGAACACCGGGGAGCTGTTTTTT	CASSEGPNTGELFF
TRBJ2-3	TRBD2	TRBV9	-	TGTGCCAGCAGCGTAGCTTTTCTCGGGAGGGCTAGCGGGTACACAGATACGCAGTATTTT	CASSVAFLGRASGYTDTQYF
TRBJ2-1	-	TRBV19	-	TGTGCCAGTAGTATCCGTCGTGGTAGCGAGACGTACAATGAGCAGTTCTTC	CASSIRRGSETYNEQFF
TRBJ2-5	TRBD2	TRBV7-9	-	TGTGCCAGCAGCTTAGTCCTAGCGGGCGGAGAGACCCAGTACTTC	CASSLVLAGGETQYF
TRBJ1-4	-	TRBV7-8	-	TGTGCCAGCAGCCGAGCTCCTAATGAAAAACTGTTTTTT	CASSRAPNEKLFF
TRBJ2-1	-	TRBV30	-	TGTGCCTGGAGTGTCGGTGAGCAGTTCTTC	CAWSVGEQFF
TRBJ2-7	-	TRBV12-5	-	TGTGCTAGTGGTCCTTACGGCGCGCTCGCCTACGAGCAGTACTTC	CASGPYGALAYEQYF
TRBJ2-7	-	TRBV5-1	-	TGCGCCACCCGACCAGGAGGGCCGGGGAACTACGAGCAGTACTTC	CATRPGGPGNYEQYF
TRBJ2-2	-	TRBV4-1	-	TGCGCCAGCAGCCAAGAATTAAGACTGAACACCGGGGAGCTGTTTTTT	CASSQELRLNTGELFF
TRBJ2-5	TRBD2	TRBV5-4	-	TGTGCCAGCAGCTTCCAACGGACTAGCGGGAGTTCAGTAGAGACCCAGTACTTC	CASSFQRTSGSSVETQYF
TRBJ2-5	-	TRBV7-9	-	TGTGCCAGCAGCGAAAGGACATCCCAAGAGACCCAGTACTTC	CASSERTSQETQYF
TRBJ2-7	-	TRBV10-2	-	TGCGCCAGCAATCTTGGGGGGACCCACGAGCAGTACTTC	CASNLGGTHEQYF
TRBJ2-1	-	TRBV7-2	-	TGTGCCAGCAGCTTCGGTAGTCGGTGGTACAATGAGCAGTTCTTC	CASSFGSRWYNEQFF
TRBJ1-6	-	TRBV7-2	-	TGTGCCAGCAGCTTCGCCGAGGCCTACTCCTATAATTCACCCCTCCACTTT	CASSFAEAYSYNSPLHF
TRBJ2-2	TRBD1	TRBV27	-	TGTGCCAGCAGCCAGGGGGTCGGGGAGCTGTTTTTT	CASSQGVGELFF
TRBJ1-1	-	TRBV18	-	TGTGCCAGCTCACCACCGTCAGGGAGAGCTGAAGCTTTCTTT	CASSPPSGRAEAFF
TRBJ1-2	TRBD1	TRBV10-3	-	TGTGCCATCAGTGACCCTTGGACAGGGGGCGTATCTTTCTATGGCTACACCTTC	CAISDPWTGGVSFYGYTF
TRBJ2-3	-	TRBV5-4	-	TGTGCCAGCAGCCCAGATCCGGGACCCACAGATACGCAGTATTTT	CASSPDPGPTDTQYF
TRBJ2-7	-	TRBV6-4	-	TGTGCCAGCAGGCCGACAGTTCCTTCTTCCTACGAGCAGTACTTC	CASRPTVPSSYEQYF
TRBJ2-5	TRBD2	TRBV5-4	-	TGTGCCAGCAGCCCCTGGACTAGCTTGGAGACCCAGTACTTC	CASSPWTSLETQYF
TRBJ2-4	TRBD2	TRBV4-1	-	TGCGCCAGCAGCCAAGATTTCAGGACTAGCGGACCTGGGGCCAAAAACATTCAGTACTTC	CASSQDFRTSGPGAKNIQYF
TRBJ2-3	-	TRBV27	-	TGTGCCAGCAGAACCCGCACAGATACGCAGTATTTT	CASRTRTDTQYF
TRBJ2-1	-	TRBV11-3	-	TGTGCCAGCAGCTTAGATCCCCCATACAATGAGCAGTTCTTC	CASSLDPPYNEQFF
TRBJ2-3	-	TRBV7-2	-	TGTGCCAGCAGCTTAGGCCCCGGGACTAGCACAGATACGCAGTATTTT	CASSLGPGTSTDTQYF
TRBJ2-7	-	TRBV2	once	TGTGCCAGCAGTGGGGTTTCGGGTTCCTACGAGCAGTACTTC	CASSGVSGSYEQYF
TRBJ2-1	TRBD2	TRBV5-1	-	TGCGCCAGCAGCTTGAGACTAGCGGGAGGGCTACTGAATGAGCAGTTCTTC	CASSLRLAGGLLNEQFF
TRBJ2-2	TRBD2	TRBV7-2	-	TGTGCCAGCAGCCCCTGGACTAGCCGCGGCGGGGAGCTGTTTTTT	CASSPWTSRGGELFF
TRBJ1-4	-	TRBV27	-	TGTGCCAGCACCCTCCGACTTGCAACTAATGAAAAACTGTTTTTT	CASTLRLATNEKLFF
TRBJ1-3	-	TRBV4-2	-	TGTGCCAGCAGCCAAGATAGGAGGGCCGGTGGATCTGGAAACACCATATATTTT	CASSQDRRAGGSGNTIYF
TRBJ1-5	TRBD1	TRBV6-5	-	TGTGCCAGCAGTTCGGGACAGGGAAATCAGCCCCAGCATTTT	CASSSGQGNQPQHF
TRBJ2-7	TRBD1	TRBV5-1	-	TGCGCCAGCAGCTTGATGGTAGGACAGGGTATCGAGCAGTACTTC	CASSLMVGQGIEQYF
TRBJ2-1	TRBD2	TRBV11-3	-	TGTGCCAGCAGCTTAGACGGGGGGTACAATGAGCAGTTCTTC	CASSLDGGYNEQFF
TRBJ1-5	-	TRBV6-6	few	TGTGCCAGCAGTTACCCGGGAGGCAATCAGCCCCAGCATTTT	CASSYPGGNQPQHF
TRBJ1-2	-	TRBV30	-	TGTGCCTGGAGTGTCCAGAGGAGAACTAACTATGGCTACACCTTC	CAWSVQRRTNYGYTF
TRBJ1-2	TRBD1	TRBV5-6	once	TGTGCCAGCAGCCCCGGACAGGGCACCACCTACACCTTC	CASSPGQGTTYTF
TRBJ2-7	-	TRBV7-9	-	TGTGCCAGCAGCCCAATACAGGGCCCCTACGAGCAGTACTTC	CASSPIQGPYEQYF